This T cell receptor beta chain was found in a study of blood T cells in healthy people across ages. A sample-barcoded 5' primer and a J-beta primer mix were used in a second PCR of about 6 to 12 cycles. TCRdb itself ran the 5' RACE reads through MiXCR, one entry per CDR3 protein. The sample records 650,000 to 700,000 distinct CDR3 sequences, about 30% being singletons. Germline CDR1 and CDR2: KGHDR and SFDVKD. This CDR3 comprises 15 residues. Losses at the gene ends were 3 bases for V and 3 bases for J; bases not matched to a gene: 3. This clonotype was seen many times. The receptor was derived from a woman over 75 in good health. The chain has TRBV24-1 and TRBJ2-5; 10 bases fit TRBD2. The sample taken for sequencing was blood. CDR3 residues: CATSDPLAGEETQYF. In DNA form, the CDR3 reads TGTGCCACCAGTGATCCGCTAGCGGGGGAAGAGACCCAGTACTTC.